Listed below are T cell receptor beta chains from one sample, sequenced in a study of blood T cell repertoires in COVID-19. Method: immunoSEQ multiplex PCR; TCRdb's copy keeps in-frame clones and lacks some. The repertoire has roughly 280,000 clones, 85% to 90% of them found once; the top ten carry 2% to 2.5%. Sequencing used PBMCs or T cells enriched from blood (not recorded which). The receptors were gathered from a woman aged 18-29 years who had recovered from COVID-19. Each CDR3 is given with its conserved first and last residue. D genes are given only for firm matches. Size is stated for part of the rows, as once, few or many counts, or as a class when the clone is expanded.

J gene,D gene,V gene,clone size,CDR3 protein,CDR3 DNA
TRBJ2-5,NA,TRBV7-9,NA,CASSTPFSGASQETQYF,TGTGCCAGCAGCACACCTTTCTCGGGAGCGTCCCAAGAGACCCAGTACTTC
TRBJ2-1,NA,TRBV7-9,many,CASSLARETRVGEQFF,TGTGCCAGCAGCTTAGCGAGGGAGACTAGAGTAGGGGAGCAGTTCTTC
TRBJ2-1,NA,TRBV29-1,NA,CSVEPSPYNEQFF,TGCAGCGTTGAACCCTCCCCGTACAATGAGCAGTTCTTC
TRBJ2-3,NA,TRBV24-1,NA,CATSDLQVTDTQYF,TGTGCCACCAGTGATTTGCAGGTTACGGATACGCAGTATTTT
TRBJ2-1,TRBD2,TRBV9,NA,CASSALAGGSYNEQFF,TGTGCCAGCAGCGCCCTTGCGGGGGGCTCCTACAATGAGCAGTTCTTC
TRBJ1-4,NA,TRBV28,NA,CASSLPSASEKLFF,TGTGCCAGCAGTTTACCCTCAGCTAGCGAAAAACTGTTTTTT
TRBJ1-2,TRBD1,TRBV28,NA,CASSTTGGLHGYTF,TGTGCCAGCAGCACGACAGGGGGACTTCATGGCTACACCTTC
TRBJ1-2,TRBD1,TRBV7-9,NA,CASSLYLSDRGPNYGYTF,TGTGCCAGCAGCTTATATTTATCTGACAGGGGGCCTAACTATGGCTACACCTTC
TRBJ1-2,NA,TRBV28,NA,CASSLPITGGGYTF,TGTGCCAGCAGTTTACCCATAACCGGCGGAGGCTACACCTTC
TRBJ1-2,TRBD1,TRBV2,once,CASSADRGLGGYTF,TGTGCCAGCAGCGCCGACAGGGGGCTTGGGGGCTACACCTTC
TRBJ2-1,TRBD2,TRBV5-1,NA,CASSLTSGGYNEQFF,TGCGCCAGCAGCTTGACTAGCGGGGGTTACAATGAGCAGTTCTTC
TRBJ1-2,NA,TRBV14,NA,CASSQEVGRDYGYTF,TGTGCCAGCAGCCAAGAAGTGGGCAGGGACTATGGCTACACCTTC
TRBJ2-2,NA,TRBV5-5,NA,CASSSGTQNTGELFF,TGTGCCAGCAGTAGTGGGACACAGAACACCGGGGAGCTGTTTTTT
TRBJ2-6,TRBD2,TRBV6-1,NA,CASSEVGLAGLSGANVLTF,TGTGCCAGCAGTGAAGTGGGACTAGCGGGCCTCTCTGGGGCCAACGTCCTGACTTTC
TRBJ2-7,TRBD1,TRBV5-4,NA,CASSLADRDRGHEQYF,TGTGCCAGCAGCTTGGCAGACCGGGACAGGGGCCACGAGCAGTACTTC
TRBJ1-2,TRBD1,TRBV7-9,NA,CASSLATTGGRGGYTF,TGTGCCAGCAGCTTAGCGACGACAGGGGGCAGGGGAGGCTACACCTTC
TRBJ2-5,TRBD2,TRBV3-1/TRBV3-2,once,CASSLRGGARETQYF,TGTGCCAGCAGCCTGCGGGGGGGGGCCCGGGAGACCCAGTACTTC
TRBJ2-2,TRBD2,TRBV9,NA,CASSVGPGGAQGELFF,TGTGCCAGCAGCGTAGGCCCCGGGGGGGCCCAAGGGGAGCTGTTTTTT
TRBJ1-1,NA,TRBV5-1,NA,CASSPQGVTEAFF,TGCGCCAGCAGCCCGCAGGGTGTCACTGAAGCTTTCTTT
TRBJ1-4,TRBD1,TRBV5-1,NA,CASSRAGTDNEKLFF,TGCGCCAGCAGCCGCGCCGGGACAGATAATGAAAAACTGTTTTTT
TRBJ2-2,NA,TRBV11-1,NA,CASSLGRILNTGELFF,TGTGCCAGCAGCTTAGGCCGAATACTGAACACCGGGGAGCTGTTTTTT
TRBJ2-3,TRBD2,TRBV27,NA,CASSFPSGGFYTQYF,TGTGCCAGCAGTTTTCCCAGCGGGGGGTTTTATACGCAGTATTTT
TRBJ1-6,NA,TRBV6-1,NA,CASSENRAGSPLHF,TGTGCCAGCAGTGAGAACAGGGCGGGTTCACCCCTCCACTTT
TRBJ2-7,NA,TRBV21-1,NA,CASSKDLSGIEQYF,TGTGCCAGCAGCAAAGATCTATCGGGGATCGAGCAGTACTTC
TRBJ2-7,NA,TRBV5-1,NA,CASSLGANEQYF,TGCGCCAGCAGCTTGGGGGCGAACGAGCAGTACTTC
TRBJ2-1,TRBD2,TRBV5-1,NA,CASSLFSSGGYNEQFF,TGCGCCAGCAGCTTGTTCTCTAGCGGGGGGTACAATGAGCAGTTCTTC
TRBJ1-2,NA,TRBV5-5,NA,CASSLEVGLHYGYTF,TGTGCCAGCAGCTTGGAAGTTGGCCTCCACTATGGCTACACCTTC
TRBJ1-6,NA,TRBV18,NA,CASSLGGGNYNSPLHF,TGTGCCAGCTCACTCGGCGGAGGAAACTATAATTCACCCCTCCACTTT
TRBJ2-7,TRBD1,TRBV15,NA,CATSRVTGGPYEQYF,TGTGCCACCAGCAGAGTAACAGGGGGTCCCTACGAGCAGTACTTC
TRBJ2-5,NA,TRBV2,NA,CASSEATIEETQYF,TGTGCCAGCAGTGAAGCGACTATTGAAGAGACCCAGTACTTC
TRBJ2-7,NA,TRBV6-5,NA,CASRKQSPYFYEQYF,TGTGCCAGCAGGAAACAGTCGCCCTACTTCTACGAGCAGTACTTC
TRBJ1-2,TRBD1,TRBV5-7,few,CASRATGVGYGYTF,TGTGCCAGCAGGGCAACAGGGGTTGGGTATGGCTACACCTTC